A single sample is the source of the 18 T cell receptor beta chains below, sequenced in a study of T cells in Graves' hyperthyroidism and ophthalmopathy. TCR beta CDR3 region amplification was performed from RNA transcripts. The TCR CDR3 was amplified in a first-round RT-PCR using the HTBI primer set. One entry per CDR3 protein results from TCRdb running MiXCR on the multiplex PCR reads. The sample lists hundreds of thousands of distinct CDR3 sequences, 12% to 15% occurring once. Sequences were obtained from blood. The receptors derive from a middle-aged woman with Graves' ophthalmopathy.

This clonotype was observed many times. The chain uses TRBV20-1 and TRBJ2-2; 11 bases line up with TRBD1. Germline CDR1 and CDR2: DFQATT and SNEGSKA (reference sequence). V shed 1 base and J 4 bases; nucleotides not matched to a gene: 11. CDR3 length equals 18 residues. CDR3 in DNA: TGCAGTGCTAGAGGGGGGATGGACAGGGGGCGCGGCACCGGGGAGCTGTTTTTT. Translating gives CSARGGMDRGRGTGELFF.

This clonotype was seen ten or more times. The chain uses TRBV10-2 and TRBJ1-1; D is undetermined. The CDR3 sequence is 11 residues long. V was shortened by 4 bases and J by 7 bases, with 7 bases between the two germline ends. Germline V gives CDR1 WSHSY, CDR2 SAAADI. The CDR3 spells CASSGSGEAFF. The CDR3 DNA follows: TGCGCCAGCAGTGGGTCCGGTGAAGCTTTCTTT.

There are many counts of this clonotype. The rearrangement uses TRBV20-1 and TRBJ2-7, with 11 bases aligning to TRBD1. V shed 5 bases and J 5 bases; nucleotides not matched to a gene: 5. CDR3 length: 13 residues. Germline lookup yields CDR1 DFQATT and CDR2 SNEGSKA (reference sequence). The CDR3 here is CSAGTGGFDEQYF. CDR3 in DNA: TGCAGTGCTGGGACAGGGGGTTTCGACGAGCAGTACTTC.

Only a few counts were recorded for this clonotype. The V and J genes are TRBV29-1 and TRBJ2-3; 7 nucleotides line up with TRBD2. Looked up from germline, CDR1 is SQVTM and CDR2 is ANQGSEA. After removal of 6 bases from V and 2 bases from J, the junction contained 8 bases not matched to a gene. The CDR3 consists of 14 residues. DNA of the CDR3: TGCAGCGTGAAAACGGGACTACCCACAGATACGCAGTATTTT. This translates into CSVKTGLPTDTQYF.

In this sample, this clonotype turned up many times. V usage is TRBV6-1 and J usage is TRBJ2-7, with 7 positions matching TRBD1. V lost 0 bases and J lost 2; bases outside the gene matches: 7. CDR1 MNHNS and CDR2 SASEGT come from the germline V gene. The CDR3 is made up of 16 amino acids. In DNA form, the CDR3 reads TGTGCCAGCAGTGAAGCGGGACAGTATATTCCCTACGAGCAGTACTTC. It translates to CASSEAGQYIPYEQYF.

This clonotype came up many times. The chain joins TRBV28 to TRBJ1-5; D call uncertain. The CDR3 covers 14 residues. The germline V and J ends were trimmed by 2 bases and 1 base, with 6 bases remaining between them. Per germline, CDR1 MDHEN and CDR2 SYDVKM. CDR3 nucleotide sequence: TGTGCCAGCAGTTTAGCTGGGAGCAATCAGCCCCAGCATTTT. As protein: CASSLAGSNQPQHF. Together with reference TRBV28 and TRBJ1-5, the CDR3 gives the full variable domain: DVKVTQSSRYLVKRTGEKVFLECVQDMDHENMFWYRQDPGLGLRLIYFSYDVKMKEKGDIPEGYSVSREKKERFSLILESASTNQTSMYLCASSLAGSNQPQHFGDGTRLSIL.

The V and J genes are TRBV30 and TRBJ2-1; TRBD2 matches at 10 bases. The CDR3 spans 16 residues. The germline V gene encodes CDR1 GTSNPN and CDR2 SVGIG (reference sequence). The CDR3 DNA sequence: TGTGCGTCGGAGAGGGGTAGCGGGAGGAGGAGCAATGAGCAGTTCTTC. Translating gives CASERGSGRRSNEQFF.

In its sample, this clonotype was seen once. V and J are TRBV5-6 and TRBJ2-3; tentatively, D is TRBD1 (6 bases). Trimming removed 6 bases at V and 8 bases at J, with 22 bases between. Germline V gives CDR1 SGHDT, CDR2 YYEEEE. CDR3 size: 15 residues. CDR3 region: CASNLLTGSSGTQYF. The CDR3 region has the DNA TGTGCCAGCAACCTTTTGACAGGTAGTTCAGGTACGCAGTATTTT.

This clonotype has a count of ten or more. The gene calls are TRBV28 and TRBJ1-4, with a possible D match to TRBD1 (5 bases). The CDR3 spans 16 residues. Trimming took 5 bases from V and 2 from J, leaving 15 bases between them. CDR1 is MDHEN, CDR2 SYDVKM, per germline. The CDR3 loop is CASSPRDRVTNEKLFF. DNA for the CDR3: TGTGCCAGCAGTCCCCGGGACCGTGTCACTAATGAAAAACTGTTTTTT.

The genes are TRBV9 and TRBJ2-1, with D possibly being TRBD1 or TRBD2 (5 bases each). The germline V and J ends were trimmed by 5 bases and 10 bases, with 19 bases remaining between them. From germline, CDR1 is SGDLS and CDR2 YYNGEE. This CDR3 has 14 amino acids. In nucleotides, the CDR3 is TGTGCCAGCAGTGCCTGGGGGACGGAGGTCGAGCAGTTCTTC. Protein product: CASSAWGTEVEQFF.

This clonotype has a count of ten or more. V gene TRBV27 combines with J gene TRBJ2-1; D possibly uses TRBD1 or TRBD2 (5 bases each). There are 13 residues in the CDR3. Per the germline V gene, CDR1 is MNHEY and CDR2 is SMNVEV (reference sequence). V lost 8 bases, J lost 3 bases, and 11 bases lay in between. This CDR3 reads CASSWDVYNEQFF. Written as DNA, the CDR3 is TGTGCCAGCTCCTGGGACGTCTACAATGAGCAGTTCTTC.

This clonotype came up a few times. The chain combines TRBV14 with TRBJ2-3; 8 bases map to TRBD1. The CDR3 consists of 17 residues. CDR1 and CDR2 (germline): SGHDN, FVKESK. Trimming took 6 bases from V and 3 from J; bases not matched to a gene: 14. The CDR3: CASRKWIPGQATDTQYF. CDR3 nucleotide sequence: TGTGCCAGCAGAAAGTGGATCCCGGGACAGGCAACAGATACGCAGTATTTT. Using reference TRBV14 and TRBJ2-3 for the parts outside the CDR3, the full variable domain is EAGVTQFPSHSVIEKGQTVTLRCDPISGHDNLYWYRRVMGKEIKFLLHFVKESKQDESGMPNNRFLAERTGGTYSTLKVQPAELEDSGVYFCASRKWIPGQATDTQYFGPGTRLTVL.

This chain uses TRBV5-1 with TRBJ2-5, with 12 bases matching TRBD1. Per germline, CDR1 SGHRS and CDR2 YFSETQ. The junction had 3 bases not matched to a gene; V was cut back by 7 bases and J by 2 bases. The CDR3 has 14 amino acids. The CDR3 DNA sequence: TGCGCCAGCGGGACAGGGGGCCGTCAAGAGACCCAGTACTTC. Protein product: CASGTGGRQETQYF.

Many counts were recorded for this clonotype. The rearrangement joins TRBV12-3 or TRBV12-4 to TRBJ2-7, with TRBD2 matching 13 bases. Germline trimming cut 0 bases from V and 3 bases from J; bases unmatched to any gene: 14. CDR3 length: 20 amino acids. The CDR3, as DNA: TGTGCCAGCAGTTTAGCGCGGACTAGCGGGAGAGGTGGCTCTGTCTACGAGCAGTACTTC. It specifies CASSLARTSGRGGSVYEQYF.

The V gene is TRBV10-2, the J gene TRBJ2-7; perhaps TRBD2 as D (6 bases). The CDR3 is made up of 15 amino acids. Germline values: CDR1 WSHSY, CDR2 SAAADI. Trimming left V 0 bases short and J 7 bases short, with 16 bases between. The CDR3 DNA reads as TGCGCCAGCAGTGAGTCGAACCCCCTGGGGGGAGAGCAGTACTTC. It yields the protein CASSESNPLGGEQYF.

For the CDR3, the DNA is TGTGCCAGCAGCCAAGACCGGGCCAGCGGGGCCCACGAGCAGTACTTC. Translating gives CASSQDRASGAHEQYF. J is TRBJ2-7 and V is TRBV3-1, with TRBD2 matching over 7 bases. V shed 0 bases, J shed 5 bases, and the junction held 10 bases outside the gene matches. Germline V gives CDR1 LGHDT, CDR2 YNNKEL (reference sequence). The CDR3 contains 16 residues.

Ten or more counts support this clonotype. This chain joins TRBV29-1 and TRBJ1-1; D perhaps matches TRBD1 (6 bases). The CDR3 consists of 15 residues. V lost 7 bases, J lost 0 bases, and 18 bases lay in between. The germline V gene has CDR1 SQVTM and CDR2 ANQGSEA. The CDR3 reads CSARGFGLMNTEAFF. The CDR3, as DNA: TGCAGCGCGAGGGGGTTTGGGCTGATGAACACTGAAGCTTTCTTT.

Of note for this clonotype: It is unclear where the CDR3 begins or ends on the DNA, so no DNA is shown, and the CDR3 is as TCRdb lists it. This chain's CDR3 is CASSSSEALNSVLHF. The chain uses TRBV27 and TRBJ1-6. The CDR3 region is 15 residues in length, termini included. Germline-derived CDR1 and CDR2 are MNHEY and SMNVEV (reference sequence).